The 7 T cell receptor beta chains presented below share a single source sample, sequenced in a study of CD8 T cells in ankylosing spondylitis. One entry per CDR3 protein, called by TCRdb with MiXCR from the 5' RACE reads. The repertoire holds fewer than 200,000 distinct CDR3 sequences, with 15% to 20% as singletons. Sequencing was performed on blood, either unsorted or a sorted T cell fraction (not recorded which). Receptor source: a male donor between 5 and 29 years old with ankylosing spondylitis or in good health (not recorded which).

This clonotype was picked up many times. This chain links TRBV11-2 with TRBJ2-2; 13 nucleotides agree with TRBD2. This CDR3 comprises 16 residues. The germline CDR1 and CDR2 sequences are SGHAT and FQNNGV. Trimming cost V 6 bases and J 6 bases; bases outside gene matches: 7. CDR3 residues: CASSPGTSGNSGELFF. The CDR3 nucleotides read TGTGCCAGCAGTCCCGGGACTAGCGGGAATTCCGGGGAGCTGTTTTTT.

This clonotype has a count of ten or more. The CDR3 DNA is TGTGCCAGCAGCCCCTTAACAGTGAACACTGAAGCTTTCTTT. Translating it yields CASSPLTVNTEAFF. V usage is TRBV7-9 and J usage is TRBJ1-1; no clear D gene. The CDR3 is made up of 14 amino acids. Germline lookup yields CDR1 SEHNR and CDR2 FQNEAQ (reference sequence). Trimming took 5 bases from V and 0 from J, leaving 10 bases between them.

This clonotype was picked up many times. The chain joins TRBV7-9 to TRBJ2-3; 8 positions agree with TRBD1. V shed 2 bases and J 7 bases; nucleotides not matched to a gene: 8. The CDR3 is made up of 15 amino acids. In germline, CDR1 is SEHNR, CDR2 FQNEAQ (reference sequence). DNA for the CDR3: TGTGCCAGCAGCTTACCAGGACAGGGTAGACATACGCAGTATTTT. Its protein product is CASSLPGQGRHTQYF.

This clonotype was observed at least ten times. The rearrangement links TRBV12-3 or TRBV12-4 to TRBJ2-1, with D perhaps matching TRBD1 (7 bases). The V end was cut by 4 bases, the J end by 5 bases, with 18 bases between. This CDR3 spans 16 amino acids. The CDR3 is CASSSSAGTADNEQFF. The CDR3 coding sequence is TGTGCCAGCAGTTCTAGCGCCGGGACAGCGGACAATGAGCAGTTCTTC.

In this sample, this clonotype turned up many times. V gene TRBV5-5 combines with J gene TRBJ1-5; D not resolved. This CDR3 region has 13 residues. Deletions cut 1 base from V and 5 bases from J, with 7 bases between. CDR1 and CDR2 from the germline V gene are SGHKS and YYEKEE (reference sequence). The CDR3 DNA sequence: TGTGCCAGCAGCTTGTTTAACGATCAGCCCCAGCATTTT. Its protein is CASSLFNDQPQHF.

This clonotype was found many times. This rearrangement joins TRBV9 to TRBJ2-3, with D tentatively TRBD2 (6 bases). V lost 3 bases, J lost 3 bases, and 14 bases lay in between. The CDR3 length is 15 residues. Germline V gives CDR1 SGDLS, CDR2 YYNGEE. The CDR3 loop reads CASSEAVGRTDTQYF. The CDR3 coding sequence is TGTGCCAGCAGCGAAGCCGTAGGGAGGACAGATACGCAGTATTTT.

This clonotype was detected ten times or more. The gene calls are TRBV5-1 and TRBJ2-3; 9 bases are a match to TRBD1. The germline V gene encodes CDR1 SGHRS and CDR2 YFSETQ. The CDR3 totals 15 residues. V shed 0 bases, J shed 1 base, and the junction held 0 bases outside the gene matches. In DNA, the CDR3 is TGCGCCAGCAGCTTGGGACAGGGGGGCACAGATACGCAGTATTTT. Residues: CASSLGQGGTDTQYF. The full variable domain, its missing parts supplied by reference TRBV5-1 and TRBJ2-3, is KAGVTQTPRYLIKTRGQQVTLSCSPISGHRSVSWYQQTPGQGLQFLFEYFSETQRNKGNFPGRFSGRQFSNSRSEMNVSTLELGDSALYLCASSLGQGGTDTQYFGPGTRLTVL.